This passage covers 21 T cell receptor beta chains from one sample sequenced in a study of blood T cell repertoires in COVID-19 (dated by TCRdb to the early 2020s). The method behind the library was the immunoSEQ multiplex PCR assay. In its TCRdb copy, this immuneACCESS table keeps in-frame sequences only and misses some clones. Where compared with another copy, unresolved V genes explain less than half of these, and the others have no known cause. Within this sample are about 420,000 clones, with roughly 89% of them counted one time only. The ten biggest clones cover more than 0.7% of the sample. Input material: peripheral blood. The receptors were gathered from a man aged 18 to 35 with COVID-19, enrolled during active disease.

Many counts were recorded for this clone. V gene TRBV19 combines with J gene TRBJ2-1; D unclear. The CDR3 consists of 13 residues. Trimming shortened V by 4 bases and J by 8 bases, and 12 bases separated the two germline ends. The germline V gene has CDR1 LNHDA and CDR2 SQIVND (reference sequence). The CDR3 DNA is TGTGCCAGTAGTAGGATTGGAAGCGATGAGCAGTTCTTC. Translation gives CASSRIGSDEQFF.

The chain carries TRBV3-1 (or the pseudogene TRBV3-2) and TRBJ1-1; D is possibly TRBD1 (6 bases). V was clipped by 5 bases and J by 2 bases, with 12 bases between them. This CDR3 comprises 14 residues. The V gene's germline CDR1 is LGHDT and CDR2 YNNKEL (reference sequence). DNA for the CDR3: TGTGCCAGCAGCACAGGGACCCTAAACACTGAAGCTTTCTTT. Its translation is CASSTGTLNTEAFF.

The chain uses TRBV5-8 and TRBJ2-7, with TRBD2 matching 7 bases. After removal of 4 bases from V and 4 bases from J, the junction contained 8 bases not matched to a gene. The CDR3 runs 14 residues. Germline lookup yields CDR1 SGHTS and CDR2 YDEGEE. As DNA, the CDR3 is TGTGCCAGCAGCATCCTCGGGGGAGGGTACGAGCAGTACTTC. Protein product: CASSILGGGYEQYF.

This rearrangement joins TRBV7-3 to TRBJ1-1; D unresolved. The CDR3 totals 14 residues. V shed 4 bases and J shed 0 bases, with 9 bases lying between them. Germline assignment: CDR1 SGHTA and CDR2 FQGTGA. In DNA, the CDR3 is TGTGCCAGCAGCTCCAGAGGAATGAACACTGAAGCTTTCTTT. Translation: CASSSRGMNTEAFF.

In its sample, this clone was seen once. The chain is built from TRBV6-5 and TRBJ1-2; no clear D. CDR1 is MNHEY, CDR2 SVGAGI, per germline. The CDR3 length is 10 residues. V was pared by 8 bases and J by 4 bases, with 5 bases between. The CDR3 DNA sequence: TGTGCCAGCGAGTCCTATGGCTACACCTTC. This sequence encodes CASESYGYTF.

The rearrangement uses TRBV10-3 and TRBJ2-7; 8 positions match TRBD2. Trimming took 8 bases from V and 3 from J; bases not matched to a gene: 9. This CDR3 is built from 14 residues. The germline V gene has CDR1 ENHRY and CDR2 SYGVKD. The CDR3 coding sequence is TGTGCCATCGGATCACCGGGACTAGGCTACGAGCAGTACTTC. Translation: CAIGSPGLGYEQYF.

Remarks on this clone: Other DNA sequences of this sample code for an identical CDR3. The chain links TRBV12-3 or TRBV12-4 to TRBJ1-1; tentative D call: TRBD1 (6 bases). The CDR3 has 13 residues. Deletions cut 3 bases from V and 1 base from J, with 6 bases between. The CDR3 reads CASSLGQNTEAFF. CDR3 in DNA: TGTGCCAGCAGTTTGGGACAGAACACTGAAGCTTTCTTT.

The J gene is TRBJ2-5, the V gene TRBV7-9, with a possible D match to TRBD2 (7 bases). CDR1 and CDR2 (germline): SEHNR, FQNEAQ (reference sequence). This CDR3 region has 14 residues. Trimming stripped 4 bases from V and 7 bases from J, with 16 bases between. CDR3 in DNA: TGTGCCAGCAGCTCAGAGGGGGGGATATGGACCCAGTACTTC. Its translation: CASSSEGGIWTQYF.

The chain recombines TRBV28 with TRBJ2-5; no clear D gene. The CDR3 has 10 residues. Trimming stripped 8 bases from V and 7 bases from J, with 8 bases between. Germline CDR1 MDHEN, CDR2 SYDVKM. CDR3 sequence (DNA): TGTGCCAGCCGCGGTGGGACCCAGTACTTC. Encoded protein: CASRGGTQYF.

This clone was picked up a small number of times. The chain recombines TRBV12-5 with TRBJ1-1; unclear D gene. The CDR3 consists of 10 residues. The germline V gene has CDR1 LGHNT and CDR2 FRNRAP. Between the trimmed V and J ends, which lost 5 bases and 6 bases, there was a span of 4 bases. In DNA form, the CDR3 reads TGTGCTAGTGGTCGCGCTGAAGCTTTCTTT. This sequence encodes CASGRAEAFF. The full variable domain, with the rest looked up from reference TRBV12-5 and TRBJ1-1, is DARVTQTPRHKVTEMGQEVTMRCQPILGHNTVFWYRQTMMQGLELLAYFRNRAPLDDSGMPKDRFSAEMPDATLATLKIQPSEPRDSAVYFCASGRAEAFFGQGTRLTVV.

V is TRBV19 and J is TRBJ1-5; no clear D. This CDR3 region has 14 residues. V gave up 3 bases and J gave up 2 bases, with 8 bases separating them. Germline lookup yields CDR1 LNHDA and CDR2 SQIVND (reference sequence). CDR3 protein: CASSMRSGNQPQHF. CDR3 nucleotides: TGTGCCAGTAGTATGAGGTCTGGCAATCAGCCCCAGCATTTT.

V is TRBV2 and J is TRBJ2-1, with D tentatively TRBD1 (6 bases). V gave up 7 bases and J gave up 3 bases, with 10 bases separating them. There are 13 residues in the CDR3. Germline CDR1 and CDR2: SNHLY and FYNNEI. The CDR3 DNA is TGTGCCAGCACCGGGACAAACTACAATGAGCAGTTCTTC. It translates to CASTGTNYNEQFF.

This chain connects TRBV9 to TRBJ2-7; unclear D gene. Per germline, CDR1 SGDLS and CDR2 YYNGEE. This CDR3 is built from 13 residues. V lost 4 bases and J lost 3, with 11 bases in between. The CDR3 DNA follows: TGTGCCAGCAGCACGGCGGAGAACTACGAGCAGTACTTC. Translated, it gives CASSTAENYEQYF. Full variable domain (remainder filled in from reference TRBV9 and TRBJ2-7): DSGVTQTPKHLITATGQRVTLRCSPRSGDLSVYWYQQSLDQGLQFLIQYYNGEERAKGNILERFSAQQFPDLHSELNLSSLELGDSALYFCASSTAENYEQYFGPGTRLTVT.

The V call is TRBV6-5, the J call TRBJ1-2, with D hard to call. Germline CDR1 and CDR2: MNHEY and SVGAGI. Trimming took 6 bases from V and 0 from J, leaving 14 bases between them. This CDR3 comprises 15 residues. The CDR3 sequence: CASSLRAQANYGYTF. As DNA, the CDR3 is TGTGCCAGCAGCCTCCGAGCGCAAGCTAACTATGGCTACACCTTC.

The rearrangement joins TRBV7-9 to TRBJ2-1, with TRBD2 identical over 9 bases. Germline values: CDR1 SEHNR, CDR2 FQNEAQ (reference sequence). Trimming at V came to 0 bases and at J to 9 bases, leaving 6 bases not matched to a gene. The length of the CDR3 is 15 residues. CDR3 in amino acids: CASSLASGSSGEQFF. The CDR3 nucleotides read TGTGCCAGCAGCTTAGCTAGCGGGAGTAGTGGTGAGCAGTTCTTC.

J is TRBJ2-1 and V is TRBV15; TRBD2 might be the D (6 bases). CDR1 LNHNV and CDR2 YYDKDF come from the germline V gene (reference sequence). The V end was cut by 2 bases, the J end by 4 bases, with 9 bases between. The CDR3 spans 14 residues. This chain's CDR3 is CATSRPGAYNEQFF. The DNA for the CDR3 is TGTGCCACCAGCAGACCGGGAGCTTACAATGAGCAGTTCTTC.

The gene calls are TRBV27 and TRBJ2-7, with TRBD1 matching over 9 bases. The germline V gene has CDR1 MNHEY and CDR2 SMNVEV (reference sequence). This CDR3 has 13 amino acids. V lost 0 bases, J lost 11 bases, and 5 bases stayed unmatched. DNA of the CDR3: TGTGCCAGCAGTTTATCCGGGACAGGGATGGAGTACTTC. Amino acids: CASSLSGTGMEYF.

V gene TRBV6-5 combines with J gene TRBJ1-2, with 7 bases aligning to TRBD1. The CDR3 length is 15 residues. Germline V CDR1 and CDR2: MNHEY, SVGAGI. J was trimmed by 0 bases and V by 7 bases; bases with no gene match: 8. Written as DNA, the CDR3 is TGTGCCAGCACCGAACAGACAGGGTCTAACTATGGCTACACCTTC. Its protein product is CASTEQTGSNYGYTF.

The chain has TRBV12-5 and TRBJ1-2; 7 nucleotides agree with TRBD1. Per germline, CDR1 LGHNT and CDR2 FRNRAP. The V gene end was trimmed by 0 bases and the J gene end by 7 bases; junction bases not matched to a gene: 14. The CDR3 contains 17 residues. The DNA of the CDR3 is TGTGCTAGTGGTTTGGTACTGAACAGGGGAATTACAGGTGGCTACACCTTC. It translates to CASGLVLNRGITGGYTF.

The chain has TRBV5-1 and TRBJ1-5; no definite D call. Germline CDR1 is SGHRS and CDR2 is YFSETQ. This CDR3 is built from 16 residues. V lost 0 bases, J lost 2 bases, and 12 bases lay in between. The CDR3 loop reads CASSLGTTGGNQPQHF. In DNA, the CDR3 is TGCGCCAGCAGCTTGGGGACTACCGGGGGCAATCAGCCCCAGCATTTT.

CDR3 residues: CASSHGGGSFNEKLFF. The CDR3 DNA reads TGCGCCAGCAGCCATGGAGGAGGCAGCTTTAATGAAAAACTGTTTTTT. J is TRBJ1-4 and V is TRBV4-1; no clear D. CDR1 is MGHRA and CDR2 is YSYEKL in the germline V gene. The CDR3 totals 16 residues. Trimming took off 3 bases at V and 4 bases at J, with 15 bases between the two ends.